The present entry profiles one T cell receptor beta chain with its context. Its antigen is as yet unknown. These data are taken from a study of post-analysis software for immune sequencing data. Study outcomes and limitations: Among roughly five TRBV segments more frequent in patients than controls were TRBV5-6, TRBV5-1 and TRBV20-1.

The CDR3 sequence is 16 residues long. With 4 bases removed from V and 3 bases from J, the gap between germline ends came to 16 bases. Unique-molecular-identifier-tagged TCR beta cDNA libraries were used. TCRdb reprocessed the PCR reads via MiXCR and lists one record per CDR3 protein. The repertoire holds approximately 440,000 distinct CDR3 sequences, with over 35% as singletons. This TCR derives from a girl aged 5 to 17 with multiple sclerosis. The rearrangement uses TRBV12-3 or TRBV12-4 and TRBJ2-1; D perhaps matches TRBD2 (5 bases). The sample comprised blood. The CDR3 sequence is CASSYPVGLDYNEQFF. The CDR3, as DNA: TGTGCCAGCAGTTACCCTGTAGGACTGGACTACAATGAGCAGTTCTTC.